This T cell receptor (beta chain) was recorded in a study of blood T cell repertoires in COVID-19. At the level of the study: The United States, Italy and Spain supplied acute and convalescent COVID-19 samples. T cells, B-cell-depleted T cells, or PBMCs supplied cDNA or gDNA.

As originally analysed: Counts of nucleated cells, estimated from reference gene primer amplification, were obtained. Clones were read by immunoSEQ multiplex PCR, and TCRdb kept only the in-frame ones, dropping some. That table supplies the V and J calls and clone size; D and trimming were determined from the DNA. The sample lists a few hundred thousand clones, roughly 90% occurring once. V shed 6 bases and J 6 bases; nucleotides not matched to a gene: 5. The CDR3 loop spans 13 amino acids. CDR1 and CDR2 from the germline V gene are MGHDK and SYGVNS. This clone was detected only a few times. The chain carries TRBV25-1 and TRBJ1-1; the match to TRBD1 covers 9 bases. The receptor comes from a man aged 25-40 years with active or convalescent COVID-19. Sequencing input: peripheral blood. The CDR3 DNA sequence: TGTGCCAGCAGGGACAGGGGTTTCCCTGAAGCTTTCTTT. It encodes CASRDRGFPEAFF.